The clone carrying this TCR beta chain was observed a single time. Its matching antigen is unknown. These data are taken from a study of cytomegalovirus exposure and HLA in healthy donors. The study, taken as a whole, reports: It was likely that a cluster of highly shared sequence variants was a sequencing artifact.

The CDR3 consists of 12 residues. The germline CDR1 and CDR2 sequences are MDHEN and SYDVKM. V was shortened by 6 bases and J by 10 bases, with 15 bases between the two germline ends. 13 Jbeta primers and 60 Vbeta primers were used for the PCR. Using immunoSEQ multiplex PCR, the repertoire was profiled, and TCRdb retains in-frame clones only, with some absent. The sample carries some 180,000 clones, 78% recorded once. The chain employs TRBV28 and TRBJ1-1; D is undetermined. The source material was PBMCs. The sequence came from a female donor in good health and CMV-seronegative. CDR3 sequence (DNA): TGTGCCAGCAGGTTGTTTTCCCGGGGAGCTTTCTTT. This gives the protein CASRLFSRGAFF.